Presented here are 22 T cell receptor beta chains from one specimen sequenced in a study of shared clonotypes between healthy human individuals. Sequencing was performed with immunoSEQ multiplex PCR; in TCRdb, only in-frame clones are kept and a portion is missing. This sample yields about half a million clones, of which 79% are seen a single time; more than 10% belongs to the top ten. The sample was PBMCs. These receptors were collected from a woman in her forties in good health. Some clones in this sample may be carry-over from other donors' samples.

This clone came up once. The rearrangement uses TRBV2 and TRBJ2-5; 13 nucleotides match TRBD2. The CDR3 has 16 residues. The V gene end was trimmed by 7 bases and the J gene end by 2 bases; junction bases not matched to a gene: 7. Germline V gene data show CDR1 as SNHLY and CDR2 as FYNNEI. In DNA, the CDR3 is TGTGCCAGCACCAAGGGACTAGCGGGGACACAAGAGACCCAGTACTTC. It is translated as CASTKGLAGTQETQYF.

The genes are TRBV7-9 and TRBJ2-7; TRBD2 matches at 10 bases. V shed 7 bases, J shed 3 bases, and the junction held 6 bases outside the gene matches. Per the germline V gene, CDR1 is SEHNR and CDR2 is FQNEAQ (reference sequence). The CDR3 totals 14 residues. This CDR3 is CASISSGSDYEQYF. In nucleotides, the CDR3 is TGTGCCAGCATCTCTAGCGGGAGCGACTACGAGCAGTACTTC.

This sequence joins TRBV5-8 and TRBJ1-1; no reliable D call. CDR1 and CDR2 (germline): SGHTS, YDEGEE. Trimming cost V 4 bases and J 6 bases, with 13 bases left between them. The CDR3 consists of 13 residues. The chain's CDR3 is CASSPASSPEAFF. CDR3 sequence (DNA): TGTGCCAGCAGCCCCGCATCGAGCCCTGAAGCTTTCTTT.

V is TRBV30 and J is TRBJ1-1; D is ambiguous. This CDR3 region has 13 residues. The V gene's germline CDR1 is GTSNPN and CDR2 SVGIG (reference sequence). V was clipped by 3 bases and J by 3 bases, with 11 bases between them. The DNA for the CDR3 is TGTGCCTGGAGGGCCCTGCGGCACACTGAAGCTTTCTTT. Its translation is CAWRALRHTEAFF.

Turning to this clone: A single base is all that separates this from a far larger clone, so a read error is likely. The sample contains more than one DNA sequence encoding this CDR3. This chain uses TRBV30 with TRBJ2-1, with TRBD1 matching over 7 bases. In germline, CDR1 is GTSNPN, CDR2 SVGIG (reference sequence). Unmatched junction bases numbered 1, after V lost 1 base and J lost 4 bases. The CDR3 spans 13 residues. CDR3 region: CAWSGDSYNEQFF. The CDR3 DNA sequence: TGTGCCTGGAGTGGGGACAGTTACAATGAGCAGTTCTTC.

The chain couples TRBV28 to TRBJ2-1, with 8 nucleotides matching TRBD1. The CDR3 consists of 16 residues. The ends lost 3 bases at V and 5 bases at J; junction bases unmatched: 9. CDR1 and CDR2 (germline): MDHEN, SYDVKM. The CDR3 here is CASSFIPDRADNEQFF. The CDR3 region has the DNA TGTGCCAGCAGTTTTATTCCGGACAGGGCAGACAATGAGCAGTTCTTC.

The gene calls are TRBV6-7 and TRBJ1-5; 8 nucleotides align to TRBD1. TRBV6-7 is recorded as an ORF, its role being uncertain. The CDR3 contains 15 residues. V trimming: 2 bases; J trimming: 7 bases; junction bases outside the gene matches: 7. The CDR3, as DNA: TGTGCCAGCAGTTACGCGGACAGGGAGGGACAGCCCCAGCATTTT. Translated: CASSYADREGQPQHF.

This clone was seen just once. This chain connects TRBV30 to TRBJ2-1, with TRBD2 identical over 12 bases. CDR1 and CDR2 from the germline V gene are GTSNPN and SVGIG (reference sequence). The CDR3 totals 15 residues. The V and J ends lost 3 bases and 5 bases, in that order; junction bases with no gene match: 5. The DNA of the CDR3 is TGTGCCTGGAGCGAAGGACTAGCGGGACACAATGAGCAGTTCTTC. Translated: CAWSEGLAGHNEQFF. The full variable domain, its missing parts supplied by reference TRBV30 and TRBJ2-1, is SQTIHQWPATLVQPVGSPLSLECTVEGTSNPNLYWYRQAAGRGLQLLFYSVGIGQISSEVPQNLSASRPQDRQFILSSKKLLLSDSGFYLCAWSEGLAGHNEQFFGPGTRLTVL.

The genes are TRBV19 and TRBJ2-7; D is unresolved. This CDR3 is built from 13 residues. In germline, CDR1 is LNHDA, CDR2 SQIVND (reference sequence). The V end was cut by 7 bases, the J end by 0 bases, with 10 bases between. The DNA of the CDR3 is TGTGCCAGTATCGACCCGACCTCCTACGAGCAGTACTTC. Translation: CASIDPTSYEQYF.

The chain uses TRBV19 and TRBJ2-1; the D is unclear. Trimming left V 5 bases short and J 3 bases short, with 17 bases between. Germline V gene data show CDR1 as LNHDA and CDR2 as SQIVND (reference sequence). CDR3 length: 16 residues. In nucleotides, the CDR3 is TGTGCCAGTAGTTCTCTCGGCAGCCTAGGCTACAATGAGCAGTTCTTC. Translation: CASSSLGSLGYNEQFF.

This rearrangement joins TRBV28 to TRBJ2-1, with TRBD2 matching 10 bases. J lost 7 bases, V lost 6 bases, and 3 bases had no gene match. The V gene's germline CDR1 is MDHEN and CDR2 SYDVKM. The CDR3 has 13 residues. The CDR3 protein is CASSLAGENEQFF. As DNA, the CDR3 is TGTGCCAGCAGCCTAGCGGGAGAGAATGAGCAGTTCTTC.

V and J are TRBV11-3 and TRBJ2-2; D is ambiguous. The CDR3 covers 13 residues. CDR1 is SGHNT, CDR2 YENEEA, per germline. V was pared by 6 bases and J by 8 bases, with 13 bases between. In nucleotides, the CDR3 is TGTGCCAGCAGTTCTAAGCGATCAGGGGAGCTGTTTTTT. Its protein is CASSSKRSGELFF.

The V call is TRBV28, the J call TRBJ2-5; the D gene is possibly TRBD2 (6 bases). There are 16 residues in the CDR3. Trimming took 2 bases from V and 11 from J, leaving 24 bases between them. The germline V gene encodes CDR1 MDHEN and CDR2 SYDVKM. This CDR3 reads CASSLPAGQLGGEQYF. For the CDR3, the DNA is TGTGCCAGCAGTTTACCGGCAGGCCAACTGGGGGGTGAGCAGTACTTC.

This clone was seen more than once but under ten times. The genes are TRBV5-6 and TRBJ2-7; no reliable D call. The CDR3 consists of 12 residues. Germline CDR1 SGHDT, CDR2 YYEEEE. The V and J ends lost 1 base and 11 bases respectively, with 13 bases between them. Here the CDR3 reads CASSLIGQREYF. CDR3 nucleotide sequence: TGTGCCAGCAGCTTGATTGGTCAGAGAGAGTACTTC.

V is TRBV7-3 and J is TRBJ2-1, with 9 bases identical to TRBD2. The trim removed 5 bases at V and 14 bases at J, leaving 16 bases unmatched. The V gene's germline CDR1 is SGHTA and CDR2 FQGTGA. CDR3 size: 15 residues. CDR3 sequence: CASSLAHGGRAPEFF. The DNA of the CDR3 is TGTGCCAGCAGCCTCGCTCATGGCGGGAGGGCCCCGGAGTTCTTC. Combining the CDR3 with reference TRBV7-3 and TRBJ2-1 gives the whole variable domain GAGVSQTPSNKVTEKGKYVELRCDPISGHTALYWYRQSLGQGPEFLIYFQGTGAADDSGLPNDRFFAVRPEGSVSTLKIQRTERGDSAVYLCASSLAHGGRAPEFFGPGTRLTVL.

CDR3 protein: CASSPSDRDNSPLHF. Written as DNA, the CDR3 is TGTGCCAGCAGCCCTTCGGACAGGGATAATTCACCCCTCCACTTT. The chain links TRBV28 to TRBJ1-6; TRBD1 matches at 8 bases. CDR1 is MDHEN and CDR2 is SYDVKM in the germline V gene. The trim removed 6 bases at V and 5 bases at J, leaving 6 bases unmatched. The CDR3 extends over 15 amino acids.

To note about this clone: Since a much larger clone is just one base distant, this may be a read error. In the same sample, other DNA sequences code for this CDR3. The chain carries TRBV11-1 and TRBJ2-7, with D unresolved. The CDR3 is 14 amino acids. Germline V gene sequence: CDR1 SGHAT, CDR2 FQDESV (reference sequence). The CDR3 sequence is CASSLGLDSYEQYF. DNA of the CDR3: TGTGCTAGCAGCTTAGGGCTCGACTCCTACGAGCAGTACTTC.

The rearrangement links TRBV7-2 to TRBJ2-7, with TRBD2 as a possible D gene (5 bases). Trimming took off 4 bases at V and 0 bases at J, with 16 bases between the two ends. This CDR3 contains 16 residues. CDR1 and CDR2 (germline): SGHTA, FQGNSA. CDR3 bases: TGTGCCAGCAGCTATCGCAGCGGCCTCAGCTCCTACGAGCAGTACTTC. Encoded protein: CASSYRSGLSSYEQYF.

The chain couples TRBV5-6 to TRBJ2-3; D is unresolved. The V gene lost 1 base and the J gene lost 2 bases, with 8 bases spanning the gap. Germline assignment: CDR1 SGHDT and CDR2 YYEEEE. The CDR3 runs to 14 residues. CDR3 in amino acids: CASSLSRPTDTQYF. The CDR3 bases are TGTGCCAGCAGCTTGAGTCGCCCCACAGATACGCAGTATTTT.

V gene TRBV4-2 combines with J gene TRBJ1-3; D unresolved. The CDR3 loop spans 14 amino acids. V lost 0 bases, J lost 0 bases, and 3 bases lay in between. Germline CDR1 and CDR2: LGHNA and YNFKEQ. CDR3 loop: CASSQDDSGNTIYF. CDR3 bases: TGTGCCAGCAGCCAAGATGACTCTGGAAACACCATATATTTT.

J is TRBJ2-7 and V is TRBV6-1; TRBD1 matches at 7 bases. Trimming at V came to 6 bases and at J to 4 bases, leaving 6 bases not matched to a gene. Germline values: CDR1 MNHNS, CDR2 SASEGT. The CDR3 is 13 residues long. The CDR3 region has the DNA TGTGCCAGCAGGGGCGCAGGGGGATACGAGCAGTACTTC. Amino acid sequence: CASRGAGGYEQYF.

V usage is TRBV11-3 and J usage is TRBJ1-3, with D uncertain. The CDR3 is 15 residues long. V lost 4 bases and J 0 bases, leaving 10 bases between the germline ends. Germline lookup yields CDR1 SGHNT and CDR2 YENEEA. Here the CDR3 DNA reads TGTGCCAGCAGCTCCGGGAGCTCCTCTGGAAACACCATATATTTT. It is translated as CASSSGSSSGNTIYF.